This T cell receptor (beta chain) was recovered during a study of regulatory T cells in long-lasting Graves disease. Background on the study: Less than 3 months of antithyroid drugs had been taken by newly diagnosed Graves' patients.

The time point is: newly diagnosed GD, antithyroid drugs for less than 3 months. Extracted PBMC RNA gave rise to the TCR library. American Thyroid Association guidelines defined Graves' disease diagnosis. From an endocrinology department in Xi'an, China, came the patients. CDR3 regions were amplified by Arm-PCR using iRepertoire HTBI primers to build TCR beta libraries. Each CDR3 protein gets one entry after TCRdb re-called the multiplex PCR reads with MiXCR. The data show more than 300,000 distinct CDR3 sequences, about a sixth seen once. This CDR3 has 13 amino acids. V dropped 7 bases and J dropped 10 bases, with 19 bases sitting between them.

This rearrangement joins TRBV12-3 or TRBV12-4 to TRBJ1-1, with D tentatively TRBD1 (6 bases). The sequence derives from a female donor with Graves disease. The material was peripheral blood mononuclear cells (PBMCs), obtained at new diagnosis, from a patient treated with antithyroid drugs. The CDR3 coding sequence is TGTGCCAGCAACCAACCAAACAGGGTTGGAGCTTTCTTT. Amino acids: CASNQPNRVGAFF.